These 10 T cell receptor beta chains share one sample of origin, sequenced in a study of regulatory T cells in long-lasting Graves disease. TCR beta libraries were built with iRepertoire HTBI primers and Arm-PCR of CDR3 regions. TCRdb ran MiXCR on the multiplex PCR reads and lists one entry per CDR3 protein. The sample contains 510,000 or so distinct CDR3 sequences, 12% of which appear only once. Documented time point: newly diagnosed GD, antithyroid drugs for less than 3 months. PBMC-extracted RNA yielded the TCR library. The sample also formed part of further work on T cells in Graves' hyperthyroidism and ophthalmopathy.

The sequencing here drew on peripheral blood mononuclear cells (PBMCs), taken at new diagnosis, from a patient treated with antithyroid drugs. The source of these receptors is a woman aged 25 to 39 with Graves disease.

This clonotype was detected many times. This chain links TRBV20-1 with TRBJ1-3; no reliable D call. V lost 0 bases and J 0 bases, leaving 6 bases between the germline ends. The CDR3 is 14 residues long. Germline values: CDR1 DFQATT, CDR2 SNEGSKA (reference sequence). The CDR3 DNA reads as TGCAGTGCTAGAGATCTGGCCTCTGGAAACACCATATATTTT. Translated: CSARDLASGNTIYF.

In the case of this clonotype: A read error is possible here, since a much larger clone lies one base away. The chain recombines TRBV18 with TRBJ2-7; D gene unclear. The CDR3 consists of 15 residues. Germline assignment: CDR1 KGHSH and CDR2 LQKENI. This CDR3 reads CASSPSTGPFYERYF. In DNA form, the CDR3 reads TGTGCCAGCTCACCATCGACCGGACCCTTCTACGAGCGGTACTTC.

This clonotype was seen at least ten times. This chain links TRBV6-1 with TRBJ2-1; 11 bases align to TRBD1. Unmatched junction bases numbered 5, after V lost 3 bases and J lost 7 bases. The CDR3 spans 15 residues. Germline V gene data show CDR1 as MNHNS and CDR2 as SASEGT. This CDR3 reads CASSEGQGVGNEQFF. Written as DNA, the CDR3 is TGTGCCAGCAGTGAGGGACAGGGGGTCGGGAATGAGCAGTTCTTC.

This clonotype was detected many times. This sequence joins TRBV12-3 or TRBV12-4 and TRBJ1-3, with a weak D call TRBD1 (5 bases). The CDR3 length is 16 residues. The V and J ends lost 1 base and 0 bases respectively, with 10 bases between them. The CDR3 loop is CASSLGGITSGNTIYF. As DNA, the CDR3 is TGTGCCAGCAGTTTAGGGGGGATTACCTCTGGAAACACCATATATTTT.

J is TRBJ2-3 and V is TRBV24-1; 7 nucleotides line up with TRBD2. The CDR3 runs 14 residues. The V segment lost 5 bases and the J segment 2 bases; nucleotides outside the gene matches: 3. CDR1 and CDR2 from the germline V gene are KGHDR and SFDVKD. DNA of the CDR3: TGTGCCACCAGTGTGAGCGGGAACACAGATACGCAGTATTTT. Translation gives CATSVSGNTDTQYF.

This clonotype was seen a few times. A much more abundant neighbour one base away suggests this may be a read error. J is TRBJ2-1 and V is TRBV29-1, with D perhaps TRBD2 (6 bases). This CDR3 comprises 13 residues. From germline, CDR1 is SQVTM and CDR2 ANQGSEA. CDR3 sequence: CSVGDRGTWTILF. The CDR3 region has the DNA TGCAGCGTTGGAGATCGAGGGACTTGGACGATCCTCTTC.

This clonotype was counted at least ten times. The chain has TRBV2 and TRBJ2-5; the match to TRBD1 covers 8 bases. Germline V gives CDR1 SNHLY, CDR2 FYNNEI. Trimming cost V 8 bases and J 5 bases; bases outside gene matches: 4. The CDR3 runs to 12 residues. The CDR3 sequence is CASADRVETQYF. In DNA form, the CDR3 reads TGTGCCAGCGCGGACAGGGTGGAGACCCAGTACTTC.

This clonotype turned up a few times. The chain recombines TRBV13 with TRBJ1-1, with 12 positions matching TRBD1. The CDR3 is 18 residues long. Germline assignment: CDR1 PRHDT and CDR2 FYEKMQ (reference sequence). V shed 7 bases, J shed 3 bases, and the junction held 15 bases outside the gene matches. CDR3 amino acids: CASNVVSRDRGPDTEAFF. The CDR3 nucleotides are TGTGCCAGCAACGTCGTAAGCCGGGACAGGGGGCCGGACACTGAAGCTTTCTTT.

In this sample, this clonotype turned up many times. The genes are TRBV12-3 or TRBV12-4 and TRBJ2-5; 9 bases agree with TRBD1. CDR3 length: 16 amino acids. With V trimmed by 10 bases and J by 1 base, 13 bases remained unmatched. The CDR3, as DNA: TGTGCCACCACGAGAAACTTGGGACAGGGCCAAGAGACCCAGTACTTC. Protein: CATTRNLGQGQETQYF.

About this clonotype itself: A much larger clone differs by one base, so this may be a read error. The CDR3 carries no conserved terminal phenylalanine or tryptophan, so it likely arises from a read error. The chain combines TRBV5-1 with TRBJ2-7; D gene uncertain. Between the trimmed V and J ends, which lost 4 bases and 2 bases, there was a span of 13 bases. This CDR3 is 14 amino acids long. Germline lookup yields CDR1 SGHRS and CDR2 YFSETQ. DNA of the CDR3: TGCGCCAGCAGCCCTTCGGCCAGAACCTACGAGCAGTACATC. This sequence encodes CASSPSARTYEQYI.